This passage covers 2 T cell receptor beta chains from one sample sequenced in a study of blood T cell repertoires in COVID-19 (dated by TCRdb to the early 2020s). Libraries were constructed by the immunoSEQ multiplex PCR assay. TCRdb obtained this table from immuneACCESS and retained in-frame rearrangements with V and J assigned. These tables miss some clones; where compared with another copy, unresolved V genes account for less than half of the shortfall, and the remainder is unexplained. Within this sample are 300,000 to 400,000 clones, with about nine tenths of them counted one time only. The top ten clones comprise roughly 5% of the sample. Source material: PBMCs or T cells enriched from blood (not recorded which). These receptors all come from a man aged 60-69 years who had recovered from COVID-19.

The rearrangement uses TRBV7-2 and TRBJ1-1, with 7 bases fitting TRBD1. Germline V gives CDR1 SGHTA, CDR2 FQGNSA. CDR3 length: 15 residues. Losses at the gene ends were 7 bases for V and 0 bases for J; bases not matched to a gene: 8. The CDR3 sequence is CASTPQGGLNTEAFF. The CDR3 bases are TGTGCCAGCACCCCTCAGGGGGGTCTGAACACTGAAGCTTTCTTT.

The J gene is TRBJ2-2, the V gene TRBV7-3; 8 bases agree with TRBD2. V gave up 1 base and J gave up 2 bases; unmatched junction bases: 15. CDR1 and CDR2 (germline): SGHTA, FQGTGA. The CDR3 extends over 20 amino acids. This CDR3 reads CASSLRGRGAGVRNTGELFF. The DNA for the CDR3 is TGTGCCAGCAGCTTAAGGGGTCGGGGAGCGGGAGTTCGAAACACCGGGGAGCTGTTTTTT.